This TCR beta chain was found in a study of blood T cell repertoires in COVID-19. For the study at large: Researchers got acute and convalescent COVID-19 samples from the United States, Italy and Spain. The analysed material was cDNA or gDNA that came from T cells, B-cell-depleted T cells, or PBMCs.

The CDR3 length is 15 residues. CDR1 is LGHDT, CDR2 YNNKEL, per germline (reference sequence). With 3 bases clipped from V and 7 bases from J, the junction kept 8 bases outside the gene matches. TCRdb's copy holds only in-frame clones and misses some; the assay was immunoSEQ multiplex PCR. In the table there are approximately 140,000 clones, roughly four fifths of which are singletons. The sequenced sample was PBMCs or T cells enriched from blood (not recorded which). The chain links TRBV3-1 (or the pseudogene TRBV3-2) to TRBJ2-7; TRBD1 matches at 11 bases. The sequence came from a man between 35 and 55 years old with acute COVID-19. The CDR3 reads CASSHPGQGAREQYF. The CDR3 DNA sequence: TGTGCCAGCAGCCACCCCGGACAGGGGGCGAGGGAGCAGTACTTC.